The next 20 T cell receptor beta chains were all read from a single sample in a study of early T cells in non-severe SARS-CoV-2 infection. TCRdb re-called the 5' RACE reads through MiXCR, storing one row per CDR3 protein. The sample records about 58,000 distinct CDR3 sequences, more than 10% being singletons. Sequences were derived from whole blood, sampled at baseline. The source is an adult who was a healthcare worker with PCR-confirmed SARS-CoV-2 infection or an uninfected control (not recorded which). The donor label of this sample is uncertain.

The chain joins TRBV10-1 to TRBJ2-2; D gene uncertain. The CDR3 has 13 residues. Germline V gives CDR1 WNHNN, CDR2 SYGVQD (reference sequence). Trimming pared 6 bases from V and 4 bases from J, leaving 9 bases between. The CDR3 loop is CASRATLTGELFF. DNA for the CDR3: TGCGCCAGCAGAGCCACTCTCACCGGGGAGCTGTTTTTT.

CDR3 DNA sequence: TGTGCCAGCAGTGCTGGAGGGATAAGGACCGGGGAGCTGTTTTTT. Translating it yields CASSAGGIRTGELFF. This sequence joins TRBV2 and TRBJ2-2, with a tentative D call TRBD2 (6 bases). Germline V lookup: CDR1 SNHLY, CDR2 FYNNEI. V gave up 4 bases and J gave up 5 bases, with 14 bases separating them. This CDR3 contains 15 residues. Supplemented by reference TRBV2 and TRBJ2-2, the full variable domain reads EPEVTQTPSHQVTQMGQEVILRCVPISNHLYFYWYRQILGQKVEFLVSFYNNEISEKSEIFDDQFSVERPDGSNFTLKIRSTKLEDSAMYFCASSAGGIRTGELFFGEGSRLTVL.

This clonotype has at least ten counts. The chain uses TRBV12-3 or TRBV12-4 and TRBJ2-2, with D hard to call. The CDR3 covers 12 residues. Trimming stripped 6 bases from V and 0 bases from J, with 2 bases between. CDR3 residues: CASRPNTGELFF. CDR3 in DNA: TGTGCCAGCAGGCCGAACACCGGGGAGCTGTTTTTT.

There are many counts of this clonotype. The rearrangement uses TRBV7-2 and TRBJ2-2, with a tentative D call TRBD2 (7 bases). The length of the CDR3 is 15 residues. CDR1 SGHTA and CDR2 FQGNSA come from the germline V gene. V lost 2 bases to trimming and J lost 5 bases, with 12 bases between them. CDR3 nucleotides: TGTGCCAGCAGCTTATTGGGGGGGCCTACCGGGGAGCTGTTTTTT. This gives the protein CASSLLGGPTGELFF.

This clonotype was detected a few times. The chain employs TRBV29-1 and TRBJ1-1; D not certain. In germline, CDR1 is SQVTM, CDR2 ANQGSEA. The CDR3 runs 12 residues. Trimming took off 4 bases at V and 6 bases at J, with 12 bases between the two ends. The CDR3 region has the DNA TGCAGCGTTGTGCTAGCCAACTCTGAAGCTTTCTTT. Translation gives CSVVLANSEAFF.

The chain carries TRBV30 and TRBJ2-7; D may be TRBD2 (6 bases). Germline-derived CDR1 and CDR2 are GTSNPN and SVGIG (reference sequence). The CDR3 extends over 12 amino acids. V lost 2 bases to trimming and J lost 7 bases, with 12 bases between them. DNA of the CDR3: TGTGCCTGGAGTTTTGGCGGGGCGGAGCAGTACGTC. Translated: CAWSFGGAEQYV.

V gene TRBV10-3 combines with J gene TRBJ2-1; 12 nucleotides match TRBD2. This CDR3 contains 17 residues. CDR1 is ENHRY and CDR2 is SYGVKD in the germline V gene. The V and J ends lost 1 base and 7 bases, in that order; junction bases with no gene match: 8. The CDR3 reads CAISEWLAGGPGNEQFF. The CDR3 bases are TGTGCCATCAGTGAGTGGCTAGCGGGGGGGCCGGGAAATGAGCAGTTCTTC.

V gene TRBV2 combines with J gene TRBJ2-5; 8 bases are a match to TRBD1. The CDR3 extends over 13 amino acids. Germline CDR1 reads SNHLY; CDR2 reads FYNNEI. Trimming at V came to 3 bases and at J to 3 bases, leaving 0 bases not matched to a gene. CDR3 amino acids: CASSEDREETQYF. The CDR3 DNA is TGTGCCAGCAGTGAGGACAGGGAAGAGACCCAGTACTTC.

The chain employs TRBV28 and TRBJ1-1, with 7 bases aligning to TRBD1. The CDR3 has 17 amino acids. From germline, CDR1 is MDHEN and CDR2 SYDVKM. Losses at the gene ends were 4 bases for V and 4 bases for J; bases not matched to a gene: 15. The CDR3 DNA reads as TGTGCCAGCAGTTCATTCGAGCGGACAGGTTGGTTCACTGAAGCTTTCTTT. This codes for CASSSFERTGWFTEAFF.

This clonotype was seen ten or more times. The rearrangement uses TRBV12-3 or TRBV12-4 and TRBJ1-5, with unresolved D. Trimming pared 6 bases from V and 4 bases from J, leaving 10 bases between. This CDR3 spans 13 amino acids. The CDR3 here is CASREGRNQPQHF. The CDR3 nucleotides read TGTGCCAGCAGGGAAGGTCGGAATCAGCCCCAGCATTTT.

This clonotype was counted many times. This sequence joins TRBV23-1 and TRBJ2-2; tentatively, D is TRBD1 (5 bases). TRBV23-1 qualifies as an ORF whose function is uncertain. The V end lost 6 bases, the J end lost 0 bases, and 8 bases lay between the germline ends. The CDR3 consists of 14 residues. CDR3 protein: CASRDKANTGELFF. CDR3 sequence (DNA): TGCGCCAGCAGGGACAAAGCGAACACCGGGGAGCTGTTTTTT.

This clonotype was detected a few times. J is TRBJ1-2 and V is TRBV7-2, with 9 nucleotides matching TRBD1. The CDR3 extends over 17 amino acids. With 1 base clipped from V and 7 bases from J, the junction kept 13 bases outside the gene matches. Germline loops: CDR1 SGHTA, CDR2 FQGNSA. CDR3 bases: TGTGCCAGCAGCTTAGTGGTCTTATCCGGACAGGGGCCTGGCTACACCTTC. This sequence encodes CASSLVVLSGQGPGYTF. The variable domain in full, completed from reference TRBV7-2 and TRBJ1-2, reads GAGVSQSPSNKVTEKGKDVELRCDPISGHTALYWYRQSLGQGLEFLIYFQGNSAPDKSGLPSDRFSAERTGGSVSTLTIQRTQQEDSAVYLCASSLVVLSGQGPGYTFGSGTRLTVV.

Ten or more counts support this clonotype. The chain combines TRBV24-1 with TRBJ1-5, with D perhaps matching TRBD1 (5 bases). Germline loops: CDR1 KGHDR, CDR2 SFDVKD. This CDR3 has 14 amino acids. V was pared by 1 base and J by 7 bases, with 10 bases between. CDR3 bases: TGTGCCACCAGTGATTTCTCAGGGAGGCAGCCCCAGCATTTT. It codes for CATSDFSGRQPQHF.

This clonotype showed up just a few times. The J gene is TRBJ1-3, the V gene TRBV5-6, with D hard to call. CDR3 length: 13 residues. V lost 6 bases to trimming and J lost 4 bases, with 11 bases between them. The germline gives CDR1 SGHDT, CDR2 YYEEEE. The CDR3 coding sequence is TGTGCCAGCACCAGAGAAGAAGGAAACACCATATATTTT. Residues: CASTREEGNTIYF.

Many counts were recorded for this clonotype. The chain is built from TRBV12-3 or TRBV12-4 and TRBJ1-3; D is unresolved. The length of the CDR3 is 16 residues. The V end lost 2 bases, the J end lost 0 bases, and 11 bases lay between the germline ends. CDR3 protein: CASSLRIAGSGNTIYF. As DNA, the CDR3 is TGTGCCAGCAGTTTACGGATTGCGGGCTCTGGAAACACCATATATTTT.

This chain uses TRBV14 with TRBJ2-3, with TRBD2 matching 11 bases. The CDR3 has 16 residues. Trimming removed 4 bases from V and 6 bases from J; junction bases left unmatched: 9. The V gene's germline CDR1 is SGHDN and CDR2 FVKESK. Written as DNA, the CDR3 is TGTGCCAGCAGCCGTAGCGGGGGGGCAGTCCACGATACGCAGTATTTT. Translating gives CASSRSGGAVHDTQYF.

This clonotype has a handful of counts. The genes are TRBV19 and TRBJ1-5, with D perhaps TRBD1 (6 bases). CDR1 and CDR2 from the germline V gene are LNHDA and SQIVND (reference sequence). Trimming removed 6 bases at V and 9 bases at J, with 18 bases between. The CDR3 covers 14 residues. In DNA form, the CDR3 reads TGTGCCAGTAGAACGGGGGGGCGCCTCGGGCCCCAGCATTTT. Protein product: CASRTGGRLGPQHF.

This clonotype was detected a few times. The CDR3 sequence is CASSLAAGTGNTIYF. In DNA, the CDR3 is TGCGCCAGCAGCTTGGCCGCGGGGACTGGAAACACCATATATTTT. J is TRBJ1-3 and V is TRBV5-1, with unresolved D. The V gene lost 0 bases and the J gene lost 2 bases, with 9 bases spanning the gap. The length of the CDR3 is 15 residues. Germline V gene data show CDR1 as SGHRS and CDR2 as YFSETQ.

This clonotype was counted ten times or more. The gene calls are TRBV11-2 and TRBJ2-3; D unclear. Trimming took off 2 bases at V and 4 bases at J, with 7 bases between the two ends. Germline loops: CDR1 SGHAT, CDR2 FQNNGV. The CDR3 is 13 amino acids. CDR3: CASSLILSDTQYF. The DNA of the CDR3 is TGTGCCAGCAGCTTAATTCTCTCAGATACGCAGTATTTT.

In this sample, this clonotype turned up a few times. This rearrangement joins TRBV7-6 to TRBJ1-1; a weak D match, TRBD1 (5 bases). V was trimmed by 5 bases and J by 0 bases, leaving 16 bases between them. Germline V CDR1 and CDR2: SGHVS, FNYEAQ. This CDR3 is 16 amino acids long. The CDR3 loop reads CASSPNPGRMNTEAFF. CDR3 coding DNA: TGTGCCAGCAGCCCAAATCCAGGGCGGATGAACACTGAAGCTTTCTTT.